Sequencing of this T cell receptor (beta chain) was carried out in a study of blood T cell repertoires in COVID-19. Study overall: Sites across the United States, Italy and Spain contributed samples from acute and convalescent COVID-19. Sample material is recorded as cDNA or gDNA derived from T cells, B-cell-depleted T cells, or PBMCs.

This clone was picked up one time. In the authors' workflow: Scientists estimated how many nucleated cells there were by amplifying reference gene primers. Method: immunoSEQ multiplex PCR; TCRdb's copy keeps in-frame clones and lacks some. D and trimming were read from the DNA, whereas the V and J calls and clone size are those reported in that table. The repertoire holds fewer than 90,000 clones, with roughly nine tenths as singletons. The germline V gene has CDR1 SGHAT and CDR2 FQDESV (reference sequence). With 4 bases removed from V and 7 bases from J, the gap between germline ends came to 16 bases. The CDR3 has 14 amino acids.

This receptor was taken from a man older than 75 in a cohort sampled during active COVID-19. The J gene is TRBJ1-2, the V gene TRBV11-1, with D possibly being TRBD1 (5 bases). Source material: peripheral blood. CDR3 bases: TGTGCCAGCAGCTCTCTGCTGGGGGGGATTGGCTACACCTTC. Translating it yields CASSSLLGGIGYTF.